The 5 T cell receptor beta chains below were found in one sample sequenced in a study of T cells in Graves' hyperthyroidism and ophthalmopathy. Researchers took RNA transcripts and amplified the TCR beta CDR3 regions from them. RT-PCR in the first round (using the HTBI primer set) targeted the TCR CDR3. TCRdb reanalysed the multiplex PCR reads using MiXCR and keeps one entry per CDR3 protein. Altogether 350,000 to 450,000 distinct CDR3 sequences are present, 11% to 15% being singletons, with the ten largest covering 25% to 30%. Sequences were obtained from blood. Receptor source: a middle-aged man with Graves' ophthalmopathy.

Remarks on this clonotype: One base away lies a much larger clone, so this may be a sequencing read error. The rearrangement joins TRBV6-2 or TRBV6-3 to TRBJ1-4; D call uncertain. The CDR3 has 15 amino acids. The V gene's germline CDR1 is MNHEY and CDR2 SVGEGT. The CDR3 loop reads CASSYTRATNERLFF. The CDR3 DNA is TGTGCCAGCAGTTACACACGCGCAACTAATGAAAGACTGTTTTTT.

This clonotype came up many times. The rearrangement joins TRBV9 to TRBJ2-1, with 9 bases that match TRBD2. Germline loops: CDR1 SGDLS, CDR2 YYNGEE. V was pared by 0 bases and J by 7 bases, with 17 bases of the junction left unmatched. CDR3 length: 19 residues. CDR3: CASSVASTDVASGTNEQFF. The CDR3 bases are TGTGCCAGCAGCGTAGCGAGCACAGACGTGGCTAGCGGGACGAATGAGCAGTTCTTC.

This clonotype was picked up many times. The chain is built from TRBV29-1 and TRBJ2-7; no definite D call. The V end lost 4 bases, the J end lost 2 bases, and 9 bases lay between the germline ends. There are 12 residues in the CDR3. CDR1 SQVTM and CDR2 ANQGSEA come from the germline V gene. The CDR3 loop is CSVVDKTYEQYF. The DNA of the CDR3 is TGCAGCGTTGTCGACAAGACCTACGAGCAGTACTTC.

In this sample, this clonotype turned up many times. The CDR3 DNA follows: TGTGCCACCCACGACGTCGGGAATTCACCCCTCCACTTT. Amino acids: CATHDVGNSPLHF. The chain employs TRBV3-1 and TRBJ1-6, with D uncertain. The CDR3 is 13 amino acids. CDR1 LGHDT and CDR2 YNNKEL come from the germline V gene (reference sequence). Trimming cost V 10 bases and J 7 bases, with 14 bases left between them.

This clonotype has a count of ten or more. The CDR3 here is CAWSRGGTGELFF. The DNA for the CDR3 is TGTGCCTGGAGCAGGGGTGGCACCGGGGAGCTGTTTTTT. This chain connects TRBV30 to TRBJ2-2; TRBD1 is a possible D gene (6 bases). The CDR3 has 13 residues. Germline CDR1 reads GTSNPN; CDR2 reads SVGIG (reference sequence). V was trimmed by 3 bases and J by 4 bases, leaving 9 bases between them. The full variable domain, with the rest looked up from reference TRBV30 and TRBJ2-2, is SQTIHQWPATLVQPVGSPLSLECTVEGTSNPNLYWYRQAAGRGLQLLFYSVGIGQISSEVPQNLSASRPQDRQFILSSKKLLLSDSGFYLCAWSRGGTGELFFGEGSRLTVL.